This entry concerns a single T cell receptor beta chain. This sample was taken from a study of blood T cell repertoires in COVID-19. Germline CDR1 SGHAT, CDR2 FQNNGV. J was trimmed by 4 bases and V by 0 bases; bases with no gene match: 3. The CDR3 covers 15 residues. As handled by the study authors: The assay estimated nucleated cells by amplifying reference gene primers. Here immunoSEQ multiplex PCR was the method, and the copy in TCRdb shows in-frame clones only, minus some. V, J and clone size derive from that table, while D and trimming were established from the DNA sequence. The repertoire has over 300,000 clones, 70% to 90% of them found once; the top ten carry more than 1%.

The sample consisted of peripheral blood. The clonotype comes from a middle-aged man with acute or convalescent COVID-19. J is TRBJ1-2 and V is TRBV11-2; 9 bases align to TRBD1. DNA for the CDR3: TGTGCCAGCAGCTTAGAACAGGGGGCGATCTATGGCTACACCTTC. Protein product: CASSLEQGAIYGYTF.